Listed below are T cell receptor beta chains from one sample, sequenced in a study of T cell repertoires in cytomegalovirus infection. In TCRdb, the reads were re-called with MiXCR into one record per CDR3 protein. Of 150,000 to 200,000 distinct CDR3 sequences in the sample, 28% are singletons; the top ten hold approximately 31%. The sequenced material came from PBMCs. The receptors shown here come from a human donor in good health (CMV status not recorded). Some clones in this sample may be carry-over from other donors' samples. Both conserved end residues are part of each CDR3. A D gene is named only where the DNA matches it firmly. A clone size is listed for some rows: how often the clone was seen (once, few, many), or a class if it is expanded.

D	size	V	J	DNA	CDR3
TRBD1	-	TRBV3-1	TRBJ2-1	TGTGCCAGCAGCCAGGCAGACCAGGGGGCCAGTGAGCAGTTCTTC	CASSQADQGASEQFF
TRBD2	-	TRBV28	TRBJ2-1	TGTGCCAGCAGTTTTTCGGGACTAGCGCTCAATGAGCAGTTCTTC	CASSFSGLALNEQFF
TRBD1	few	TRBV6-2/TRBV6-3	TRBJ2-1	TGTGCCAGCAGTCTACCGGGACAGGCTTACAATGAGCAGTTCTTC	CASSLPGQAYNEQFF
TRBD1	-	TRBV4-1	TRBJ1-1	TGCGCCAGCAGCCAGGCGGACAGGAAAGACACTGAAGCTTTCTTT	CASSQADRKDTEAFF
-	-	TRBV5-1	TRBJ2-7	TGCGCCAGCAGCTCCTTATTTGGTACCGAGCAGTACTTC	CASSSLFGTEQYF
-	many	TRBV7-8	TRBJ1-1	TGTGCCAGCAGCCCCACTCCGGGGGTGAACACTGAAGCTTTCTTT	CASSPTPGVNTEAFF
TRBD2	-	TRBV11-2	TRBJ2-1	TGTGCCAGCAGCTTGGCGGGGGGTTACAATGAGCAGTTCTTC	CASSLAGGYNEQFF
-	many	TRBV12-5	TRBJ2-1	TGTGCTAGTGGTCCGTCGGGGGGCCAAGCAACTGAGCAGTTCTTC	CASGPSGGQATEQFF
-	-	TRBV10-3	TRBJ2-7	TGTGCCATCAGTGAATTGGCGGACGAGCAGTACTTC	CAISELADEQYF
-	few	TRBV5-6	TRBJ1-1	TGTGCCAGCAGCTTAGGGGCCCGAGAAGCTTTCTTT	CASSLGAREAFF
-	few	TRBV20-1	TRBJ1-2	TGCAGTGCTAGAGATCTCTACATACGAGACTATGGCTACACCTTC	CSARDLYIRDYGYTF
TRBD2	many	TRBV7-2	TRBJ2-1	TGTGCCAGCAGTGCGAGCGGGGGTTACAATGAGCAGTTCTTC	CASSASGGYNEQFF
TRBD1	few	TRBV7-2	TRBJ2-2	TGTGCCAGCAGCCGAGGACAGGACCGAACCGGGGAGCTGTTTTTT	CASSRGQDRTGELFF
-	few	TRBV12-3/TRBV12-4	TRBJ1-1	TGTGCCAGCAGTTTGTCCGGACAATCTCTGTCGTACACTGAAGCTTTCTTT	CASSLSGQSLSYTEAFF
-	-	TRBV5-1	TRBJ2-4	TGCGCCAGCAGCTCCCGTGGGGAATTAGCCAAAAACATTCAGTACTTC	CASSSRGELAKNIQYF
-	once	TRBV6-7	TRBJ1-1	TGTGCCAGAGGGGCATCCCTCCTCACTGAAGCTTTCTTT	CARGASLLTEAFF
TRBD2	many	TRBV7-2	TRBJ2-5	TGTGCCAGCAGCCGGGACTACTTGGAGACCCAGTACTTC	CASSRDYLETQYF
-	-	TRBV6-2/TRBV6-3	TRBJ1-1	TGTGCCACGTTACAGGGGAACACTGAAGCTTTCTTT	CATLQGNTEAFF
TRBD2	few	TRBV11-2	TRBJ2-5	TGTGCCAGCAGCTTCACCGGGACTAGCGGGCAAGAGACCCAGTACTTC	CASSFTGTSGQETQYF
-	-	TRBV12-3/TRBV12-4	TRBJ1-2	TGTGCCAGCAGTCTTCTTCAGGGCTACACCTTC	CASSLLQGYTF
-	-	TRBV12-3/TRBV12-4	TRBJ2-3	TGTGCCAGCACCCAATTAGGGACTCCTACGGGGCAGTATTTT	CASTQLGTPTGQYF
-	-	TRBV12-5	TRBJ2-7	TGTGCTAGTGGTTTAAGCCAGGATGCCTACGAGCAGTACTTC	CASGLSQDAYEQYF
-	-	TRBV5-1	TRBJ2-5	TGCGCCAGCAGCCAGGGAGACGGGGTCGAAGAGACCCAGTACTTC	CASSQGDGVEETQYF
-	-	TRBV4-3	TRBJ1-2	TGCGCCAGCAGCCAAGATCGGGAAGGGGCGCTTGGCTACACCTTC	CASSQDREGALGYTF
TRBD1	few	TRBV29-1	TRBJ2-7	TGCAGCGTTGAAAGCGGACAGGGAACCTACGAGCAGTACTTC	CSVESGQGTYEQYF
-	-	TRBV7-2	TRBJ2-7	TGTGCCAGCAGCTTAGTTCCGGGGGGCCCATCCTACGAGCAGTACTTC	CASSLVPGGPSYEQYF
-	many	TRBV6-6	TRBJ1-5	TGTGCCAGCACCTGGGGCAGGGGAGGTCAGCCCCAGCATTTT	CASTWGRGGQPQHF
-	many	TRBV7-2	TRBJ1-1	TGTGCCAGCAGCTTAGTTCGGCAGGAAGCTTTCTTT	CASSLVRQEAFF
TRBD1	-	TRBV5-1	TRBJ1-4	TGCGCCAGCAGCGTGGGACAGGGGAGACAACTGTTTTTT	CASSVGQGRQLFF
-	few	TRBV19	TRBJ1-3	TGTGCGAGTAAGGCCTCTGGAAACACCATATATTTT	CASKASGNTIYF
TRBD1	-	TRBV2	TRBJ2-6	TGTGCCAGCAGTCCAAAGACAGGGGGCTTCCCCTCTGGGGCCAACGTCCTGACTTTC	CASSPKTGGFPSGANVLTF
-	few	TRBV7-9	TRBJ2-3	TGTGCCAGCAGCTTACCCGGGGCGGCAGATACGCAGTATTTT	CASSLPGAADTQYF
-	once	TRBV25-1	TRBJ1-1	TGTGCCAGCAGTCGCGGGTTGAGCACTGAAGCTTTCTTT	CASSRGLSTEAFF
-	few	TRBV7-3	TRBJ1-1	TGTGCCAGCAGCTTAGGACCGGGTCCTGGAACTGAAGCTTTCTTT	CASSLGPGPGTEAFF
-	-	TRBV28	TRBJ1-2	TGTGCCAGCAGTTTTAGCAGGAGCCTCTATGGCTACACCTTC	CASSFSRSLYGYTF
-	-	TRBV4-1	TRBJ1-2	TGCGCCAGCAGCCAAGAAACAGCGGGGGGCTACACCTTC	CASSQETAGGYTF
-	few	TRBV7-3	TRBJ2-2	TGTGCCAGCAGCCAGGGGACAACGAACACCGGGGAGCTGTTTTTT	CASSQGTTNTGELFF
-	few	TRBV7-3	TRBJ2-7	TGTGCCAGCAGCGCCGGAAGGGCGAACGAGCAGTACTTC	CASSAGRANEQYF
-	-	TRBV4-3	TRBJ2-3	TGCGCCAGCAGCCAAGATTCGGCAGCCCCTGATACGCAGTATTTT	CASSQDSAAPDTQYF
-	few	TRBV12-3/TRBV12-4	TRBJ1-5	TGTGCCAGCAGTTCCCGGGAAAGGAGGCCCCCGGCCCAGCATTTT	CASSSRERRPPAQHF
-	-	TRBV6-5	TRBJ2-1	TGTGCCAGCAGTTACTCAGCTCTTGGGGGCGGCAATGAGCAGTTCTTC	CASSYSALGGGNEQFF
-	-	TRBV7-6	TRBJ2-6	TGTGCCAGCAGCTCAGGGGGGGGATCACCGTTCTCTGGGGCCAACGTCCTGACTTTC	CASSSGGGSPFSGANVLTF
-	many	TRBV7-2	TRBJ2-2	TGTGCCAGCAGCTTAGGAGCCGAAGGCGGGGAGCTGTTTTTT	CASSLGAEGGELFF
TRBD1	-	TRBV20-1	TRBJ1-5	TGCAGTGTTGACAGGGGTCGCAATCAGCCCCAGCATTTT	CSVDRGRNQPQHF
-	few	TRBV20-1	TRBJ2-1	TGCAGTGCCCCTTGGGCTGACTCCTACAATGAGCAGTTCTTC	CSAPWADSYNEQFF
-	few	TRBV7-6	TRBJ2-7	TGTGCCAGCAGCCCCTCCGGAGCGGACTACTCCCCTTTCTACGAGCAGTACTTC	CASSPSGADYSPFYEQYF
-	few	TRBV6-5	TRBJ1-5	TGTGCCAGCAGTTTTTCCAGGTCGGCTCAGCCCCAGCATTTT	CASSFSRSAQPQHF
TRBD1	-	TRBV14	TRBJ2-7	TGTGCCAGCAGCCGACAGGGCCTCTCCTACGAGCAGTACTTC	CASSRQGLSYEQYF
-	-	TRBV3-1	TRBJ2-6	TGTGCCAGCAGTCGACAGTCCTCTGGGGCCAACGTCCTGACTTTC	CASSRQSSGANVLTF
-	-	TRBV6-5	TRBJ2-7	TGTGCCAGCACGGGCCCGGGTATATACGAGCAGTACTTC	CASTGPGIYEQYF
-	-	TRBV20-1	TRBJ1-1	TGCAGTGCTAGAGCCTCCGGGCTCAAGGCCACTGAAGCTTTCTTT	CSARASGLKATEAFF
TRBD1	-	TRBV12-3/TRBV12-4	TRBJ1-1	TGTGCCAGCAGTTTAGCCCAACTAGGACAGGCCGAAGCTTTCTTT	CASSLAQLGQAEAFF
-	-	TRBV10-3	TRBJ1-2	TGTGCCATCAGTGGCCAGGGGGGCTACACCTTC	CAISGQGGYTF
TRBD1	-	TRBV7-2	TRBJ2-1	TGTGCCAGCAGCTTAGGGTGGGACAGGTTGTTCTTC	CASSLGWDRLFF
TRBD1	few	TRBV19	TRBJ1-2	TGTGCCAGCCTCACCACCCCGACAGGGGTTAATGGCTACACCTTC	CASLTTPTGVNGYTF
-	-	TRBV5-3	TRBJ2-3	TGTGCCAGCAGCCCCCGGGTCGACAGGGATACGCAGTATTTT	CASSPRVDRDTQYF
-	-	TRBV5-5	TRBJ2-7	TGTGCCAGCAGCTCTAACATACTAGCAAGCGAGCAGTACTTC	CASSSNILASEQYF
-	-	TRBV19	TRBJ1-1	TGTGCCAGTAGTACCGCACACGTGAACACTGAAGCTTTCTTT	CASSTAHVNTEAFF
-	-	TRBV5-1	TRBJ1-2	TGCGCCAGCAGCTTGGAGACACCAACTAACTATGGCTACACCTTC	CASSLETPTNYGYTF
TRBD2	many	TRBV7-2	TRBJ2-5	TGTGCCAGCAGCCCTCGGACTAGCGGGGGTTCGGAGACCCAGTACTTC	CASSPRTSGGSETQYF